This T cell receptor beta chain was identified during a study of blood T cell repertoires in COVID-19. CDR3 length equals 15 residues. Germline lookup yields CDR1 MNHEY and CDR2 SVGAGI. Germline trimming cut 5 bases from V and 3 bases from J; bases unmatched to any gene: 6. Per the original methods: From reference gene primer amplification, estimates of nucleated cell counts were derived. Some clones are missing from TCRdb's copy, which holds only in-frame ones; the method was immunoSEQ multiplex PCR. The DNA gave D and trimming, while V, J and clone size come from that table. The table lists roughly 300,000 clones, about 83% of them singletons.

The chain employs TRBV6-5 and TRBJ1-4, with 7 bases aligning to TRBD1. The clonotype originates from a woman aged 45-60 years with acute or convalescent COVID-19. Sequencing input: peripheral blood. The CDR3 protein is CASSPRDRANEKLFF. CDR3 in DNA: TGTGCCAGCAGTCCTCGGGACAGAGCTAATGAAAAACTGTTTTTT.